The 19 T cell receptor beta chains given below trace back to one sample, sequenced in a study of T cell responses to AZD1222 COVID-19 vaccine. Sequencing was performed with immunoSEQ multiplex PCR; in TCRdb, only in-frame clones are kept and a portion is missing. The table records more than 95,000 clones, about 92% of them present only once. The sample in question was peripheral blood, obtained on day 0 of AZD1222 vaccination. The receptors come from an adult in good health.

V gene TRBV7-2 combines with J gene TRBJ2-1, with D uncertain. The CDR3 extends over 15 amino acids. Trimming left V 0 bases short and J 2 bases short, with 8 bases between. Germline loops: CDR1 SGHTA, CDR2 FQGNSA. CDR3 nucleotides: TGTGCCAGCAGCTTAGCTGGACGGACCTACAATGAGCAGTTCTTC. It is translated as CASSLAGRTYNEQFF.

This sequence joins TRBV7-8 and TRBJ2-2; no clear D gene. V was shortened by 4 bases and J by 2 bases, with 14 bases between the two germline ends. CDR1 is SGHVS, CDR2 FQNEAQ, per germline. This CDR3 comprises 16 residues. The CDR3 region is CASSSFPGSNTGELFF. In DNA, the CDR3 is TGTGCCAGCAGCTCCTTCCCCGGATCCAACACCGGGGAGCTGTTTTTT.

The chain joins TRBV2 to TRBJ2-5; no clear D. Germline values: CDR1 SNHLY, CDR2 FYNNEI. Deletions cut 5 bases from V and 5 bases from J, with 9 bases between. This CDR3 has 12 residues. Here the CDR3 reads CASSYIYETQYF. CDR3 bases: TGTGCCAGCAGTTACATATACGAGACCCAGTACTTC.

The rearrangement uses TRBV19 and TRBJ2-2; D gene uncertain. In germline, CDR1 is LNHDA, CDR2 SQIVND (reference sequence). The CDR3 loop spans 15 amino acids. V was shortened by 3 bases and J by 6 bases, with 14 bases between the two germline ends. The CDR3 DNA is TGTGCCAGTAGTATCCGGCTAGGAAAGCCCGGGGAGCTGTTTTTT. Its protein is CASSIRLGKPGELFF.

The rearrangement uses TRBV5-4 and TRBJ2-2; D is possibly TRBD2 (8 bases). The V and J ends lost 3 bases and 7 bases respectively, with 13 bases between them. There are 14 residues in the CDR3. The germline gives CDR1 SGHNT, CDR2 YYREEE (reference sequence). CDR3 sequence (DNA): TGTGCCAGCAGCTCCGGGGGGGACAGCGGGGAGCTGTTTTTT. Its protein product is CASSSGGDSGELFF. Together with reference TRBV5-4 and TRBJ2-2, the CDR3 gives the full variable domain: ETGVTQSPTHLIKTRGQQVTLRCSSQSGHNTVSWYQQALGQGPQFIFQYYREEENGRGNFPPRFSGLQFPNYSSELNVNALELDDSALYLCASSSGGDSGELFFGEGSRLTVL.

The gene calls are TRBV14 and TRBJ1-3, with TRBD1 as a possible D gene (5 bases). The CDR3 is 17 residues long. Germline lookup yields CDR1 SGHDN and CDR2 FVKESK. The V and J ends lost 3 bases and 0 bases respectively, with 15 bases between them. Here the CDR3 DNA reads TGTGCCAGCAGCCACCCTGGGACTCCTTCCTCTGGAAACACCATATATTTT. Protein: CASSHPGTPSSGNTIYF.

This sequence joins TRBV11-1 and TRBJ2-7, with 8 bases matching TRBD2. CDR1 SGHAT and CDR2 FQDESV come from the germline V gene (reference sequence). The CDR3 has 14 residues. V lost 5 bases to trimming and J lost 3 bases; unmatched junction nucleotides: 6. CDR3 protein: CASSRSGTLYEQYF. CDR3 DNA sequence: TGTGCCAGCAGCCGTAGCGGGACACTCTACGAGCAGTACTTC.

The chain employs TRBV18 and TRBJ2-2; tentative D call: TRBD2 (5 bases). Trimming left V 8 bases short and J 3 bases short, with 10 bases between. The CDR3 is 13 residues long. Germline CDR1 is KGHSH and CDR2 is LQKENI. CDR3 DNA: TGTGCCAGCCAAACCGGGGACACCGGGGAGCTGTTTTTT. Translation gives CASQTGDTGELFF.

This CDR3 is CSVESGGRAEAFF. Written as DNA, the CDR3 is TGCAGCGTTGAATCGGGGGGGAGGGCTGAAGCTTTCTTT. V and J are TRBV29-1 and TRBJ1-1; tentative D call: TRBD1 (5 bases). Trimming stripped 2 bases from V and 6 bases from J, with 13 bases between. The CDR3 sequence is 13 residues long. In germline, CDR1 is SQVTM, CDR2 ANQGSEA.

The genes are TRBV6-6 and TRBJ1-1; D remains unclear. This CDR3 contains 15 residues. V shed 2 bases and J shed 2 bases, with 12 bases lying between them. Germline assignment: CDR1 MNHNY and CDR2 SVGAGI (reference sequence). The CDR3 nucleotides read TGTGCCAGCAGTTACCCGAGCAAGGCAAACACTGAAGCTTTCTTT. Residues: CASSYPSKANTEAFF.

V gene TRBV2 combines with J gene TRBJ2-1, with 8 positions matching TRBD1. The CDR3 has 19 residues. CDR1 is SNHLY and CDR2 is FYNNEI in the germline V gene. Losses at the gene ends were 9 bases for V and 0 bases for J; bases not matched to a gene: 19. The CDR3 region is CARRAQDRDFKSSYNEQFF. In DNA form, the CDR3 reads TGTGCCAGAAGGGCCCAGGACAGGGATTTCAAGAGCTCCTACAATGAGCAGTTCTTC.

In this sample, this clone turned up a few times. This chain links TRBV27 with TRBJ2-7, with D perhaps matching TRBD1 or TRBD2 (6 bases each). This CDR3 contains 17 residues. V was pared by 0 bases and J by 2 bases, with 17 bases between. Germline CDR1 is MNHEY and CDR2 is SMNVEV (reference sequence). The CDR3 loop is CASSLSFTAEGAYEQYF. The CDR3, as DNA: TGTGCCAGCAGTTTATCGTTTACGGCGGAGGGGGCCTACGAGCAGTACTTC.

V and J are TRBV11-1 and TRBJ2-7; D not certain. V lost 5 bases and J 3 bases, leaving 11 bases between the germline ends. Germline values: CDR1 SGHAT, CDR2 FQDESV (reference sequence). The CDR3 has 13 amino acids. The CDR3 DNA sequence: TGTGCCAGCAGCAGCAGACACGACTACGAGCAGTACTTC. Residues: CASSSRHDYEQYF.

The chain is built from TRBV7-2 and TRBJ2-7; weak D call: TRBD1 (5 bases). The germline gives CDR1 SGHTA, CDR2 FQGNSA. The ends were cut back, 2 bases at V and 1 base at J, with 12 bases in the middle. The CDR3 is made up of 15 amino acids. CDR3 in amino acids: CASSLQPRASYEQYF. The CDR3 bases are TGTGCCAGCAGCTTACAGCCCAGGGCATCCTACGAGCAGTACTTC.

The chain carries TRBV12-5 and TRBJ2-5; D is undetermined. This CDR3 has 10 residues. Per the germline V gene, CDR1 is LGHNT and CDR2 is FRNRAP. V was trimmed by 5 bases and J by 5 bases, leaving 3 bases between them. DNA for the CDR3: TGTGCTAGTGGTAGGGAGACCCAGTACTTC. Protein product: CASGRETQYF.

In DNA form, the CDR3 reads TGCGCCAGCAGCTTGGCCGGGCAGGGGGCAGGGAACACTGAAGCTTTCTTT. Its translation is CASSLAGQGAGNTEAFF. This chain connects TRBV5-1 to TRBJ1-1, with TRBD1 matching 8 bases. The germline V gene encodes CDR1 SGHRS and CDR2 YFSETQ. This CDR3 is built from 17 residues. V was clipped by 0 bases and J by 1 base; unmatched bases: 8.

V is TRBV30 and J is TRBJ1-5; a possible D gene is TRBD1 (6 bases). Germline CDR1 GTSNPN, CDR2 SVGIG (reference sequence). The CDR3 sequence is 18 residues long. V was trimmed by 1 base and J by 0 bases, leaving 19 bases between them. In nucleotides, the CDR3 is TGTGCCTGGAGTGGGGGGACACGCCGAGCGAATAGCAATCAGCCCCAGCATTTT. Translated: CAWSGGTRRANSNQPQHF.

This clone was counted a few times. DNA for the CDR3: TGTGCCAGTAGTACCCCCAAGGGCTCTAATGAAAAACTGTTTTTT. It encodes CASSTPKGSNEKLFF. The rearrangement links TRBV19 to TRBJ1-4; no clear D gene. The CDR3 has 15 amino acids. Trimming cost V 4 bases and J 3 bases, with 12 bases left between them. The germline V gene has CDR1 LNHDA and CDR2 SQIVND (reference sequence).

The chain recombines TRBV10-2 with TRBJ2-6, with D perhaps matching TRBD2 (6 bases). V was cut by 1 base and J by 2 bases, with 21 bases left in between. There are 20 residues in the CDR3. Looked up from germline, CDR1 is WSHSY and CDR2 is SAAADI. CDR3 in amino acids: CASSEWQGGLQSAGANVLTF. The CDR3 DNA reads TGCGCCAGCAGTGAGTGGCAGGGAGGCCTGCAGTCTGCTGGGGCCAACGTCCTGACTTTC.